The present entry profiles one T cell receptor beta chain with its context. Per the original data handling: Estimation of nucleated cell counts relied on the amplification of reference gene primers. Clones were read by immunoSEQ multiplex PCR, and TCRdb kept only the in-frame ones, dropping some. That table furnishes V, J and clone size, whereas the DNA furnished D and trimming. The sample lists more than 150,000 clones; around 80% were seen once. These data originate in a study of blood T cell repertoires in COVID-19. This CDR3 region has 14 residues. CDR1 is SGHVS, CDR2 FQNEAQ, per germline. V lost 2 bases to trimming and J lost 6 bases; unmatched junction nucleotides: 1.

The chain uses TRBV7-8 and TRBJ2-1; 10 bases align to TRBD2. The sequenced sample consisted of peripheral blood. The sequence was collected from a man aged 45-65 years who had recovered from COVID-19. The CDR3 spells CASSLLAGANEQFF. The DNA for the CDR3 is TGTGCCAGCAGCTTACTAGCGGGGGCCAATGAGCAGTTCTTC.